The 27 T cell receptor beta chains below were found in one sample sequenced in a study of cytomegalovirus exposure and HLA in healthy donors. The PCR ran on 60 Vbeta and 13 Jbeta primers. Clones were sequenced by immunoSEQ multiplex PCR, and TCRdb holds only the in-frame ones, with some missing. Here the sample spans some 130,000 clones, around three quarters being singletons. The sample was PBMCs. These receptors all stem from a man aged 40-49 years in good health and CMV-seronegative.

DNA for the CDR3: TGTGCCAGCGGAATTGGACAGGGGGCCAACGTCCTGACTTTC. It translates to CASGIGQGANVLTF. The chain couples TRBV5-4 to TRBJ2-6; D is perhaps TRBD1 (6 bases). V was trimmed by 7 bases and J by 4 bases, leaving 12 bases between them. This CDR3 comprises 14 residues. CDR1 is SGHNT, CDR2 YYREEE, per germline (reference sequence).

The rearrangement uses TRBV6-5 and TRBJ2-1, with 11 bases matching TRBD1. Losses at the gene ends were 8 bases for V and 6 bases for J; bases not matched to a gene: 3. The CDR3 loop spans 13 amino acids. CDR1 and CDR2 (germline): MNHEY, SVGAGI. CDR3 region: CASSGTGGNEQFF. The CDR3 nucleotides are TGTGCCAGCTCGGGGACAGGGGGCAATGAGCAGTTCTTC.

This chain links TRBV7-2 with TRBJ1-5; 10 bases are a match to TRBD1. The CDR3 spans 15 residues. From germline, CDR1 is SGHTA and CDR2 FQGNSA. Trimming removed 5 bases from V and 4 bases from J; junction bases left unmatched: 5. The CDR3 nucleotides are TGTGCCAGCAGCCCGACAGGGGGCGGAAATCAGCCCCAGCATTTT. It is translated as CASSPTGGGNQPQHF.

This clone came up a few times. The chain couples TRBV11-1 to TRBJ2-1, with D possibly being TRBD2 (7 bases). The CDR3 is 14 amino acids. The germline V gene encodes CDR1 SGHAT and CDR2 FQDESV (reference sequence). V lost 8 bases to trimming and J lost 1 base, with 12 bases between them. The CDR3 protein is CASAGAGSYNEQFF. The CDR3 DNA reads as TGTGCCAGCGCGGGGGCGGGGTCCTACAATGAGCAGTTCTTC.

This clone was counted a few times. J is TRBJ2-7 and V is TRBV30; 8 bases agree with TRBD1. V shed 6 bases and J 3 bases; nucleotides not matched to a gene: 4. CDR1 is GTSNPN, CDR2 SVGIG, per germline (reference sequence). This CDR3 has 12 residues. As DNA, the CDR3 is TGTGCCTGCCGGGACAGGCACTACGAGCAGTACTTC. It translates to CACRDRHYEQYF.

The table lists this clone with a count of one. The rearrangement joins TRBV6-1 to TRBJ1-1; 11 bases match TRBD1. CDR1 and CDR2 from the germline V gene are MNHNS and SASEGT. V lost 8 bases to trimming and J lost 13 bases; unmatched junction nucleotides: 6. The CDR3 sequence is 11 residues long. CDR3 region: CASGRGQGVFF. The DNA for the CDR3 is TGTGCCAGCGGGAGGGGACAGGGGGTTTTCTTT.

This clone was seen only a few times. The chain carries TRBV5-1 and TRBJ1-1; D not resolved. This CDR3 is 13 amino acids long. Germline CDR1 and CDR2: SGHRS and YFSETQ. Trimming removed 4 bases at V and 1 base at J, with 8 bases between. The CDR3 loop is CASSPRGNTEAFF. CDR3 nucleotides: TGCGCCAGCAGCCCCCGGGGGAACACTGAAGCTTTCTTT. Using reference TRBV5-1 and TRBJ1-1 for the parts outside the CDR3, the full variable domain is KAGVTQTPRYLIKTRGQQVTLSCSPISGHRSVSWYQQTPGQGLQFLFEYFSETQRNKGNFPGRFSGRQFSNSRSEMNVSTLELGDSALYLCASSPRGNTEAFFGQGTRLTVV.

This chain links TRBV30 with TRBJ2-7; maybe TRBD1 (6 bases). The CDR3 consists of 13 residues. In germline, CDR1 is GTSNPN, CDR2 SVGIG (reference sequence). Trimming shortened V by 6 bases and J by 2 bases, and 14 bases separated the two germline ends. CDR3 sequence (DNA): TGTGCCTGTAGGGGACACCGACCCTACGAGCAGTACTTC. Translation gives CACRGHRPYEQYF.

The CDR3 region is CAWKVGQGAYETQYF. Here the CDR3 DNA reads TGTGCCTGGAAAGTCGGCCAGGGGGCCTATGAGACCCAGTACTTC. This chain joins TRBV30 and TRBJ2-5; 8 bases agree with TRBD1. Germline trimming cut 4 bases from V and 5 bases from J; bases unmatched to any gene: 12. The CDR3 length is 15 residues. The germline gives CDR1 GTSNPN, CDR2 SVGIG (reference sequence). Full variable domain (remainder filled in from reference TRBV30 and TRBJ2-5): SQTIHQWPATLVQPVGSPLSLECTVEGTSNPNLYWYRQAAGRGLQLLFYSVGIGQISSEVPQNLSASRPQDRQFILSSKKLLLSDSGFYLCAWKVGQGAYETQYFGPGTRLLVL.

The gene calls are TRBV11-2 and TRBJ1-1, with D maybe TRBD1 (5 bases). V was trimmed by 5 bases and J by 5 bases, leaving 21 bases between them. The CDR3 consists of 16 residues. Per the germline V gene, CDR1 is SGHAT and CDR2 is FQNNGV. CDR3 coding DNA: TGTGCCAGCAGCGACACGGGACTCCTGAAGACTACTGAAGCTTTCTTT. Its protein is CASSDTGLLKTTEAFF. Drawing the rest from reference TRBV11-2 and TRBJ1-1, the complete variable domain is EAGVAQSPRYKIIEKRQSVAFWCNPISGHATLYWYQQILGQGPKLLIQFQNNGVVDDSQLPKDRFSAERLKGVDSTLKIQPAKLEDSAVYLCASSDTGLLKTTEAFFGQGTRLTVV.

CDR3 DNA: TGTGCCAGCAGCGTAGGTCCGGTAAGTTCTAGCCCTTTCGTTTATGAGCAGTTCTTC. It translates to CASSVGPVSSSPFVYEQFF. The chain has TRBV9 and TRBJ2-1, with D maybe TRBD2 (5 bases). The length of the CDR3 is 19 residues. Trimming removed 0 bases at V and 8 bases at J, with 27 bases between. CDR1 and CDR2 from the germline V gene are SGDLS and YYNGEE.

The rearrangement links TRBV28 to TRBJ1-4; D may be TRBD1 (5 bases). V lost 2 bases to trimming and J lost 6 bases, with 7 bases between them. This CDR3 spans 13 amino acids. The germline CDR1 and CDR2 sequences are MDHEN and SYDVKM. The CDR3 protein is CASSLDSDEKLFF. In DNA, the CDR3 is TGTGCCAGCAGTTTAGACAGCGATGAAAAACTGTTTTTT. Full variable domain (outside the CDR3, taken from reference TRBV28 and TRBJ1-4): DVKVTQSSRYLVKRTGEKVFLECVQDMDHENMFWYRQDPGLGLRLIYFSYDVKMKEKGDIPEGYSVSREKKERFSLILESASTNQTSMYLCASSLDSDEKLFFGSGTQLSVL.

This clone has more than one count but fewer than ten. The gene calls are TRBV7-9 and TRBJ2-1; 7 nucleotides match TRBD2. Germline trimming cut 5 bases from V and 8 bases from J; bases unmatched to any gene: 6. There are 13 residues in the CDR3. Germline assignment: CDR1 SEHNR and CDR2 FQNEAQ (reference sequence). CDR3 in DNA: TGTGCCAGCAGCCCTCGGGGGGAGTATGAGCAGTTCTTC. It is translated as CASSPRGEYEQFF.

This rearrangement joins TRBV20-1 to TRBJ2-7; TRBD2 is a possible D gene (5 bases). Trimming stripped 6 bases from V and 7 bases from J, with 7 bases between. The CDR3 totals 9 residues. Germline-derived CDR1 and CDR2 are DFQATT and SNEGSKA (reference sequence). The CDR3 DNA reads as TGCAGTGCCGAGCGGGAGCAGTACTTC. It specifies CSAEREQYF.

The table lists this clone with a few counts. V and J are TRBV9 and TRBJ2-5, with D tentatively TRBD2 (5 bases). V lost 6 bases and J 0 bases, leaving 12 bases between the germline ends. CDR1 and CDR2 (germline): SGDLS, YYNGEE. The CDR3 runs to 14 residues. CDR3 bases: TGTGCCAGCACACTTACGGGGAACCAAGAGACCCAGTACTTC. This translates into CASTLTGNQETQYF.

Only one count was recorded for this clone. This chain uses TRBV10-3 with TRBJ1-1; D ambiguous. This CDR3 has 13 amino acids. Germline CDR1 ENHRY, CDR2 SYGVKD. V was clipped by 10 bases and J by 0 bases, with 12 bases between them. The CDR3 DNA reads TGTGCCACAGAAAGGAGTTTGAACACTGAAGCTTTCTTT. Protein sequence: CATERSLNTEAFF.

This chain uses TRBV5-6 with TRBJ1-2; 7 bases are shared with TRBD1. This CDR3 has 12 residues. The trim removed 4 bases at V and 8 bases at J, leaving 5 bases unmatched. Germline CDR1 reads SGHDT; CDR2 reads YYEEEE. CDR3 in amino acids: CASSRQGRGYTF. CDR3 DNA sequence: TGTGCCAGCAGCCGACAGGGTCGAGGCTACACCTTC.

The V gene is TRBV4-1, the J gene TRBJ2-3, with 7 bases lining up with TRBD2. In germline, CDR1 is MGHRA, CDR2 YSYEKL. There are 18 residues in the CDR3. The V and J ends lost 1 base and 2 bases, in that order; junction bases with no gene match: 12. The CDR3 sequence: CASSQVLAVSPITDTQYF. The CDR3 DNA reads TGCGCCAGCAGCCAAGTTCTAGCGGTTTCGCCTATCACAGATACGCAGTATTTT.

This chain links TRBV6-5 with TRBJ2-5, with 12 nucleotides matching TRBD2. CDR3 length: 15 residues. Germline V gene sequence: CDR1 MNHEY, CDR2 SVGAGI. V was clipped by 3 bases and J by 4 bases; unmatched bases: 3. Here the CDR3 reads CASSYSSGGGETQYF. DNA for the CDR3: TGTGCCAGCAGTTATTCTAGCGGGGGGGGAGAGACCCAGTACTTC.

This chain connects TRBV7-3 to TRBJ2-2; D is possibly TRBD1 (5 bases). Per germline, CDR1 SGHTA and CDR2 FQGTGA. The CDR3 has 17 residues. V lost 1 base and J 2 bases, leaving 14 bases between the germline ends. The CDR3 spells CASSLIGQGVNTGELFF. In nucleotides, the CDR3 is TGTGCCAGCAGCTTAATTGGGCAGGGTGTTAACACCGGGGAGCTGTTTTTT.

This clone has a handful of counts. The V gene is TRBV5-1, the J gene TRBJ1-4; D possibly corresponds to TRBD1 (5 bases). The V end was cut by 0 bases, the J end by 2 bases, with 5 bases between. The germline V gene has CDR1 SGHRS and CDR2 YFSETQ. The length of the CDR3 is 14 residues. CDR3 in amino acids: CASSLGQTNEKLFF. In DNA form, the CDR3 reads TGCGCCAGCAGCTTGGGACAGACTAATGAAAAACTGTTTTTT.

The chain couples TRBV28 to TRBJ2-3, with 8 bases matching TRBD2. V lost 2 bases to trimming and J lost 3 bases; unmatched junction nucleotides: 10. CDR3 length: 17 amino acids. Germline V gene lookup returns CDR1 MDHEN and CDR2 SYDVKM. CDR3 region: CASSLETGLALTDTQYF. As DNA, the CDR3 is TGTGCCAGCAGTTTAGAAACCGGACTAGCTCTAACAGATACGCAGTATTTT.

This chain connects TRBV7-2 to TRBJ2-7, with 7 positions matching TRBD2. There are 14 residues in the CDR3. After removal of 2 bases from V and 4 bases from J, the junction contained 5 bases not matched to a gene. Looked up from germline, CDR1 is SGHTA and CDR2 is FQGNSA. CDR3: CASSLHGGSYEQYF. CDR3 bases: TGTGCCAGCAGCTTACACGGGGGGTCTTACGAGCAGTACTTC. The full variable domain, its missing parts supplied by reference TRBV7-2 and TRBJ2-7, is GAGVSQSPSNKVTEKGKDVELRCDPISGHTALYWYRQSLGQGLEFLIYFQGNSAPDKSGLPSDRFSAERTGGSVSTLTIQRTQQEDSAVYLCASSLHGGSYEQYFGPGTRLTVT.

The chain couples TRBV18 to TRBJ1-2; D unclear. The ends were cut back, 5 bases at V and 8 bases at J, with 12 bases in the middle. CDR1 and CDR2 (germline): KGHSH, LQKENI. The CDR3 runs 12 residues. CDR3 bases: TGTGCCAGCTCAACCCGGGAGTTGGGCTACACCTTC. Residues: CASSTRELGYTF.

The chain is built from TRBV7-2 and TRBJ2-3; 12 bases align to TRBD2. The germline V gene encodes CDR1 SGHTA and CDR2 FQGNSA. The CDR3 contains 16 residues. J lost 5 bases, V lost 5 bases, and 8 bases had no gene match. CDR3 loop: CASSQTSGRLGDTQYF. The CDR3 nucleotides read TGTGCCAGCAGCCAAACTAGCGGGAGGTTAGGAGATACGCAGTATTTT.

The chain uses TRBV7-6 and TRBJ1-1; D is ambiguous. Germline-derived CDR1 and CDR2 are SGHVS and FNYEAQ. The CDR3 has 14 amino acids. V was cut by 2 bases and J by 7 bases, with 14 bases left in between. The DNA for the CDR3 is TGTGCCAGCAGCTTAAAACGGGATGCCGTTGAAGCTTTCTTT. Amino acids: CASSLKRDAVEAFF.

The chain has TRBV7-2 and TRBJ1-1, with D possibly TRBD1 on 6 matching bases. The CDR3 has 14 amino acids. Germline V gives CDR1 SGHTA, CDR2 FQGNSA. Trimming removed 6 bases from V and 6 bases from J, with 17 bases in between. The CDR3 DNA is TGTGCCAGCAGTAACACACAGGGATTCGCTGAAGCTTTCTTT. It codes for CASSNTQGFAEAFF.